This record looks at one T cell receptor (beta chain) sequence and its context. Antigen unknown. Vbeta (60) and Jbeta (13) primers were used in the PCR. Data came from immunoSEQ multiplex PCR; TCRdb stores just in-frame clones and leaves some out. Of around 69,000 clones in the sample, about two thirds were seen once. The data were obtained in a study of cytomegalovirus exposure and HLA in healthy donors. About the research overall: The early release's HLA-typed donors yielded 70 million to 85 million unique TCRs.

Study-wide findings and caveats: In a later analysis, the majority of CMV-associated beta chains seemingly showed HLA restriction. It was reported that TCR beta sequences correctly inferred the HLA-A and HLA-B alleles for most subjects. The CMV antigen specificity of three CMV-associated chains was confirmed through in vitro analysis.

This clonotype was sampled from a woman aged 45 to 65 in good health and CMV-seropositive. The sequenced sample consisted of PBMCs.

CDR3 in DNA: TGTGCCAGCATCATGACAGGGGCAGGGGAGACCCAGTACTTC. Translating gives CASIMTGAGETQYF. V gene TRBV2 combines with J gene TRBJ2-5, with 8 bases fitting TRBD1. CDR3 length: 14 residues. CDR1 is SNHLY, CDR2 FYNNEI, per germline. V lost 7 bases, J lost 5 bases, and 9 bases stayed unmatched.